This T cell receptor (beta chain) was identified in a study of blood T cell repertoires in COVID-19 (dated by TCRdb to 2020 to 2021). Study-level background: Samples covering the acute and convalescent phases of COVID-19 were provided by collaborators in the United States, Italy and Spain. The prospective study material was composed of cDNA or gDNA derived from T cells, B-cell-depleted T cells, or PBMCs. Subjects who had been exposed to COVID-19, were actively infected with it, or had recovered from it provided the deeply sampled blood TCRbeta repertoires that made up the dataset. A freely available public database, intended as a resource for researchers studying the immune response to SARS-CoV-2, is where the repertoires were released. Samples were obtained from the ongoing ImmuneRACE study (first 160 participants) and from some 1,300 subjects provided by 6 global collaborators. The sample metadata nearly always contained a de-identified subject ID, COVID-19 status, age in years and sex. HLA class I and class II types, where available, came from metadata supplied by the sample provider rather than from assay-based typing. The paper's findings and limits, for the study overall: The quantity of clinical and demographic metadata differed by source and by participant and was supplied without curation.

A word on this clone: It lacks a known antigen. No base quality information exists; no much larger clone differs at one position.

CDR1 and CDR2, looked up from the germline V gene, are SQVTM and ANQGSEA. Inclusive of the bounding cysteine and phenylalanine, the CDR3 is 15 residues long. Only the CDR3 DNA stays, 45 bases, in frame from base 1. The V and J ends are trimmed by 4 bases and 4 bases, leaving 19 bases between them. Participants in the prospective study were enrolled through a virtual design, were aged about 18 to 100 years, and lived in roughly 24 United States geographic areas. In the prospective study, cohorts were assigned on the basis of participant-reported clinical history obtained from a screening survey and a study questionnaire. In the prospective study, mobile phlebotomists collected whole blood, serum and a nasopharyngeal or oropharyngeal swab from each participant. Additional blood draws and questionnaires over an approximately two-month period could optionally be provided by prospective study participants. Blood samples from the prospective study were shipped frozen or at room temperature prior to DNA extraction.

TCRbeta CDR3 regions were amplified from genomic DNA using the immunoSEQ Assay, a bias-controlled multiplex PCR. The study's processing was this. The number of nucleated cells in each sample was estimated from the amplification of reference gene primers within the assay. To quantify the absolute abundance of each unique TCRbeta CDR3 rearrangement, sequence reads were collapsed and filtered. For each sample, productive Simpson clonality was calculated by taking the square root of Simpson's diversity index across productive rearrangements. What TCRdb holds here is the immuneACCESS table cut down to in-frame rearrangements. Part of the clones is not present; checked against another copy, under half of the missing clones reflect an unresolved V gene, and the others are unexplained. Clone size and the V and J calls come from that table; the DNA yielded D and trimming. The sample table shows hundreds of thousands of clones, and around 89% are seen once. The ten largest account for approximately 4% of the sample.

The chain uses TRBV29-1 and TRBJ1-2; matching of 5 bases hints at TRBD1 as the D gene. The sequence derives from a woman under 30 with acute COVID-19. Sequencing used PBMCs or T cells enriched from blood (not recorded which). The sequenced DNA: TGCAGCGTTGGCGGTGCCGGGGGGGGACTCTATGGCTACACCTTC. It translates as CSVGGAGGGLYGYTF.